This is a list of T cell receptor beta chains from one sample in a study of response to subunit inactivated influenza vaccine. MiXCR was run by TCRdb on the RT-PCR reads, yielding one entry per CDR3 protein. The sample lists a few hundred thousand distinct CDR3 sequences, approximately 14% occurring once. Sample: PBMCs from blood, taken 12 days after vaccination. These TCRs come from a man aged 50 or older who received an inactivated influenza vaccine. The CDR3 runs from the conserved cysteine through the conserved F or W. A D gene is named only where the DNA matches it firmly. For some rows the clone size is stated as once, few or many, or as a class when expanded; others skip it.

j_gene | abundance | d_gene | v_gene | CDR3aa | CDR3nt
TRBJ2-7 | few | TRBD2 | TRBV6-2/TRBV6-3 | CATSDLAGVLEQYF | TGTGCCACCTCGGATCTAGCGGGAGTTCTCGAGCAGTACTTC
TRBJ2-5 | few | NA | TRBV10-3 | CAISVQDETQYF | TGTGCCATCAGTGTTCAGGATGAGACCCAGTACTTC
TRBJ2-1 | NA | TRBD2 | TRBV20-1 | CSARTSGSGDEQFF | TGCAGTGCTAGGACTAGCGGGAGTGGAGATGAGCAGTTCTTC
TRBJ2-5 | few | TRBD2 | TRBV12-3/TRBV12-4 | CASRDWIAGGQETQYF | TGTGCCAGCAGGGACTGGATAGCGGGGGGGCAAGAGACCCAGTACTTC
TRBJ2-3 | NA | NA | TRBV20-1 | CSARDVGSTDTQYF | TGCAGTGCTAGAGATGTTGGTAGCACAGATACGCAGTATTTT
TRBJ1-1 | NA | TRBD1 | TRBV4-2 | CASSQAGTVNTEAFF | TGTGCCAGCAGCCAGGCCGGGACAGTGAACACTGAAGCTTTCTTT
TRBJ1-1 | many | NA | TRBV29-1 | CSAIGQSGTEAFF | TGCAGCGCAATAGGACAGTCAGGCACTGAAGCTTTCTTT
TRBJ1-1 | many | TRBD1 | TRBV5-1 | CASSLGTGMNTEAFF | TGCGCCAGCAGCTTGGGGACAGGGATGAACACTGAAGCTTTCTTT
TRBJ2-2 | few | NA | TRBV4-2 | CASSPAAGNTGELFF | TGTGCCAGCAGCCCCGCTGCGGGGAACACCGGGGAGCTGTTTTTT
TRBJ2-2 | NA | TRBD1 | TRBV6-5 | CASSSSQGVGTGELFF | TGTGCCAGCAGTTCCTCACAGGGGGTCGGCACCGGGGAGCTGTTTTTT
TRBJ2-1 | NA | NA | TRBV14 | CASSPRQYNEQFF | TGTGCCAGCAGCCCCCGACAGTACAATGAGCAGTTCTTC
TRBJ2-2 | NA | TRBD2 | TRBV5-6 | CASSLALAVNTGELFF | TGTGCCAGCAGCTTGGCACTAGCGGTGAACACCGGGGAGCTGTTTTTT
TRBJ2-1 | NA | NA | TRBV20-1 | CSATKRDASSYNEQFF | TGCAGTGCTACAAAAAGGGACGCCAGCTCCTACAATGAGCAGTTCTTC
TRBJ2-7 | NA | NA | TRBV7-2 | CASSLAREYEQYF | TGTGCCAGCAGCTTGGCCAGGGAATACGAGCAGTACTTC
TRBJ2-3 | few | NA | TRBV20-1 | CSARTGSDTQYF | TGCAGTGCTAGGACAGGATCAGATACGCAGTATTTT
TRBJ2-1 | NA | TRBD2 | TRBV6-2/TRBV6-3 | CASSYSAGGLGEQFF | TGTGCCAGCAGTTACTCTGCGGGAGGCTTGGGGGAGCAGTTCTTC
TRBJ2-3 | few | NA | TRBV3-1 | CASSRPSGTDTQYF | TGTGCCAGCAGCCGGCCTAGCGGCACAGATACGCAGTATTTT
TRBJ2-3 | NA | NA | TRBV19 | CASSVRRAGSDTQYF | TGTGCCAGTAGCGTCCGCCGAGCTGGCTCCGATACGCAGTATTTT
TRBJ1-5 | few | NA | TRBV20-1 | CSARAPGGDNQPQHF | TGCAGTGCTAGAGCTCCCGGGGGGGACAATCAGCCCCAGCATTTT
TRBJ2-7 | NA | TRBD1 | TRBV6-5 | CASSYSWTGVGEQYF | TGTGCCAGCAGTTACTCTTGGACAGGGGTTGGCGAGCAGTACTTC
TRBJ2-3 | few | TRBD2 | TRBV20-1 | CSARAAGGAPSPDTQYF | TGCAGTGCTAGAGCCGCGGGAGGGGCCCCCAGTCCAGATACGCAGTATTTT
TRBJ2-7 | few | TRBD1 | TRBV4-1 | CASSQTGQASYEQYF | TGCGCCAGCAGCCAAACGGGACAGGCCTCCTACGAGCAGTACTTC
TRBJ1-6 | few | TRBD1 | TRBV6-2/TRBV6-3 | CARSPLTGVRSPLHF | TGTGCCAGGAGCCCGCTAACAGGGGTAAGGTCACCCCTCCACTTT
TRBJ2-3 | few | TRBD1 | TRBV20-1 | CSASGTGADTQYF | TGCAGTGCTAGCGGGACAGGGGCAGATACGCAGTATTTT
TRBJ2-7 | few | TRBD2 | TRBV7-6 | CASSATSGRTHEQYF | TGTGCCAGCAGCGCTACTAGCGGGAGGACCCACGAGCAGTACTTC
TRBJ2-3 | few | NA | TRBV18 | CASSLKGGLWQYF | TGTGCCAGCTCGCTCAAGGGAGGATTATGGCAGTATTTT
TRBJ2-7 | NA | NA | TRBV20-1 | CSARLPSGNEQYF | TGCAGTGCTAGACTTCCTTCCGGGAACGAGCAGTACTTC
TRBJ2-5 | NA | TRBD2 | TRBV20-1 | CSAGGASGNQETQYF | TGCAGTGCCGGGGGGGCTAGCGGGAACCAAGAGACCCAGTACTTC
TRBJ2-7 | few | TRBD1 | TRBV15 | CATSGDRDHEQYF | TGTGCCACCAGCGGAGACAGGGACCACGAGCAGTACTTC
TRBJ2-7 | NA | TRBD2 | TRBV15 | CATSRDEGLAGGPYEQYF | TGTGCCACCAGCAGAGATGAGGGACTAGCGGGAGGGCCCTACGAGCAGTACTTC
TRBJ2-5 | many | TRBD2 | TRBV29-1 | CSVEQGTSGRYF | TGCAGCGTTGAACAAGGGACTAGCGGGAGGTACTTC
TRBJ2-7 | few | TRBD1 | TRBV7-7 | CASSLNPGQGYEQYF | TGTGCTAGCAGCTTGAACCCGGGACAGGGCTACGAGCAGTACTTC
TRBJ2-7 | NA | NA | TRBV19 | CASSNPGQGLSYEQYF | TGTGCCAGTAGCAACCCGGGACAAGGACTCTCCTACGAGCAGTACTTC
TRBJ2-3 | NA | TRBD2 | TRBV20-1 | CSAILAGPSTDTQYF | TGCAGTGCTATTCTAGCGGGACCTAGCACAGATACGCAGTATTTT
TRBJ2-7 | NA | TRBD2 | TRBV12-3/TRBV12-4 | CASSPGGLVYEQYF | TGTGCCAGCAGCCCCGGGGGGTTAGTATACGAGCAGTACTTC
TRBJ2-7 | NA | NA | TRBV20-1 | CSARDVVGTASYEQYF | TGCAGTGCTAGAGATGTAGTCGGGACTGCTTCCTACGAGCAGTACTTC
TRBJ1-3 | NA | NA | TRBV15 | CATSREGLDSGNTIYF | TGTGCCACCAGCAGAGAGGGACTGGACTCTGGAAACACCATATATTTT
TRBJ1-2 | NA | TRBD1 | TRBV10-3 | CASRGTGSGYTF | TGTGCCAGCCGAGGGACAGGGTCTGGCTACACCTTC
TRBJ1-3 | NA | TRBD1 | TRBV29-1 | CSVEMVVERGPSGNTIYF | TGCAGCGTTGAGATGGTTGTTGAGAGGGGGCCTTCTGGAAACACCATATATTTT
TRBJ2-3 | few | TRBD2 | TRBV6-5 | CASSFPAGSEDTQYF | TGTGCCAGCAGTTTTCCAGCGGGGTCCGAAGATACGCAGTATTTT
TRBJ2-7 | many | TRBD2 | TRBV11-2 | CASSAGTSGRRVGHEQYF | TGTGCCAGCAGCGCCGGGACTAGCGGGAGAAGGGTAGGCCACGAGCAGTACTTC
TRBJ2-1 | NA | TRBD2 | TRBV10-3 | CAISTGLDNEQFF | TGTGCCATCAGTACGGGACTAGACAATGAGCAGTTCTTC
TRBJ2-3 | NA | NA | TRBV4-3 | CASSQDAGDTQYF | TGCGCCAGCAGCCAAGATGCGGGGGATACGCAGTATTTT
TRBJ2-5 | few | TRBD2 | TRBV20-1 | CSAAPLAGSWTQYF | TGCAGTGCGGCCCCACTAGCGGGGTCCTGGACCCAGTACTTC
TRBJ2-3 | few | NA | TRBV4-2 | CASSQGERGAYADTQYF | TGTGCCAGCAGCCAGGGGGAACGGGGGGCTTACGCAGATACGCAGTATTTT
TRBJ1-5 | NA | NA | TRBV2 | CASNYGSNQPQHF | TGTGCCAGCAATTACGGTAGCAATCAGCCCCAGCATTTT
TRBJ2-5 | NA | NA | TRBV7-8 | CASSLTGRSAGQTQYF | TGTGCCAGCAGCTTAACGGGCCGCTCGGCGGGTCAGACCCAGTACTTC
TRBJ1-1 | NA | TRBD1 | TRBV6-5 | CASSYSGRGGLIAFF | TGTGCCAGCAGTTACTCGGGCAGGGGGGGCCTTATAGCTTTCTTT